This TCR beta chain was observed in a study of regulatory T cells in long-lasting Graves disease. iRepertoire HTBI primers and Arm-PCR of CDR3 regions built TCR beta libraries. TCRdb re-called the multiplex PCR reads with MiXCR, one entry per CDR3 protein. The data show around 460,000 distinct CDR3 sequences, roughly 21% seen once. This clonotype was detected ten times or more. This CDR3 is built from 13 residues. V lost 6 bases to trimming and J lost 0 bases, with 8 bases between them. Germline CDR1 reads SNHLY; CDR2 reads FYNNEI. The sample's time point: persistent/refractory GD, antithyroid drugs over 5 years with positive TRAb. Extracted RNA from PBMCs served as the source of the TCR library.

This chain joins TRBV2 and TRBJ1-1; TRBD1 is a possible D gene (5 bases). The clonotype was recovered from a female donor with Graves disease. The sequencing here drew on peripheral blood mononuclear cells (PBMCs), taken when the disease was refractory, from a patient treated with antithyroid drugs. The chain's CDR3 is CASRRGMNTEAFF. As DNA, the CDR3 is TGTGCCAGCAGGAGGGGCATGAACACTGAAGCTTTCTTT.